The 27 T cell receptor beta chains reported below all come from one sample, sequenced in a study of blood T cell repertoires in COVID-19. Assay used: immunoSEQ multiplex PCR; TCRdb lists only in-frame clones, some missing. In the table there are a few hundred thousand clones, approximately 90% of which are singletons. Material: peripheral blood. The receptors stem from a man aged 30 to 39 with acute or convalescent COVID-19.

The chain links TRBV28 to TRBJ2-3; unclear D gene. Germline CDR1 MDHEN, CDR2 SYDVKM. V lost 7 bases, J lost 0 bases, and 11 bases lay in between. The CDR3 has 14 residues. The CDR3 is CASIGLLSTDTQYF. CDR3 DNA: TGTGCCAGCATTGGTCTACTAAGCACAGATACGCAGTATTTT.

The CDR3 protein is CASRKGITGELFF. CDR3 sequence (DNA): TGTGCCAGCAGGAAGGGGATCACCGGGGAGCTGTTTTTT. The V call is TRBV25-1, the J call TRBJ2-2, with D perhaps TRBD1 (5 bases). V dropped 6 bases and J dropped 4 bases, with 9 bases sitting between them. The CDR3 has 13 amino acids. Germline assignment: CDR1 MGHDK and CDR2 SYGVNS.

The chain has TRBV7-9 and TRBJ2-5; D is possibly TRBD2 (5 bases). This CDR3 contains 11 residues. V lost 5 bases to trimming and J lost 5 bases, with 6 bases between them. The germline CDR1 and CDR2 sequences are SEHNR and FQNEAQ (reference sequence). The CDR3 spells CASSRGETQYF. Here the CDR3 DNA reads TGTGCCAGCAGCCGGGGTGAGACCCAGTACTTC. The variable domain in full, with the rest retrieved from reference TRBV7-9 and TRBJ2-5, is DTGVSQNPRHKITKRGQNVTFRCDPISEHNRLYWYRQTLGQGPEFLTYFQNEAQLEKSRLLSDRFSAERPKGSFSTLEIQRTEQGDSAMYLCASSRGETQYFGPGTRLLVL.

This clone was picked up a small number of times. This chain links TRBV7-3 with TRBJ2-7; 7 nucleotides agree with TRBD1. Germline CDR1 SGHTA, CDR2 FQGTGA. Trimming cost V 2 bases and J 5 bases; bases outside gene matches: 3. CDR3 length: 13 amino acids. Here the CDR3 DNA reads TGTGCCAGCAGCTTATTAGGGGGCCACGAGCAGTACTTC. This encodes CASSLLGGHEQYF.

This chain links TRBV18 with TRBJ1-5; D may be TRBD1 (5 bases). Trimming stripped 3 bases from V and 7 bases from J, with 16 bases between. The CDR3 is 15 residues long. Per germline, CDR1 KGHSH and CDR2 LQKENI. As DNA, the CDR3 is TGTGCCAGCTCACCGCAGCGGGGAGGGGTCCAGCCCCAGCATTTT. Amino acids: CASSPQRGGVQPQHF.

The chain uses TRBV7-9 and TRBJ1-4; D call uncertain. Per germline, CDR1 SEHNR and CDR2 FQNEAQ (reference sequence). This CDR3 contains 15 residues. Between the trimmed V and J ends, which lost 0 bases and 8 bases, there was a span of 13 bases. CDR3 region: CASSLASITNEKLFF. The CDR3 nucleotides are TGTGCCAGCAGCTTAGCGTCTATTACGAACGAAAAACTGTTTTTT.

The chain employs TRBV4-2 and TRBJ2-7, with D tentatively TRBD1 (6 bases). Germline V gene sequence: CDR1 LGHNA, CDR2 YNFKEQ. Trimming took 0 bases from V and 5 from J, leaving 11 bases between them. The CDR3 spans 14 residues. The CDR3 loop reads CASSQDEQGHEQYF. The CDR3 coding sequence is TGTGCCAGCAGCCAAGATGAACAGGGTCACGAGCAGTACTTC.

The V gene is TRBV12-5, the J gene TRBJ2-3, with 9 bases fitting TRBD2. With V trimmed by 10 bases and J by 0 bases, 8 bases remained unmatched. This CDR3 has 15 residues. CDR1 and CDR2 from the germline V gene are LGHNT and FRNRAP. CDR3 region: CATSGLALSTDTQYF. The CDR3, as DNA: TGTGCTACCTCGGGACTAGCTCTAAGCACAGATACGCAGTATTTT.

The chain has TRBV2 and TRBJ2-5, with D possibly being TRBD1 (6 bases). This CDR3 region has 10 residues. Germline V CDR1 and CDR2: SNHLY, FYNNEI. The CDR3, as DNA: TGTCCTCTTGAGGGGACAACCCAGTACTTC. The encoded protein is CPLEGTTQYF.

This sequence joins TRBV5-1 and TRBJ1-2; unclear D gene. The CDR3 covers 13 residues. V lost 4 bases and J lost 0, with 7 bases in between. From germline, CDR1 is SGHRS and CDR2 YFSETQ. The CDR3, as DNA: TGCGCCAGCAGCCGGGGAGCTAACTATGGCTACACCTTC. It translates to CASSRGANYGYTF.

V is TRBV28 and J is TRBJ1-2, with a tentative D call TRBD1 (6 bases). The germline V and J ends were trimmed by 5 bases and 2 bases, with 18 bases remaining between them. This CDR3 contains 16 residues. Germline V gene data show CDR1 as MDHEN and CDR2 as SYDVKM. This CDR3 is CASSGGDTQLNYGYTF. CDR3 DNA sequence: TGTGCCAGCAGTGGGGGGGACACCCAATTAAACTATGGCTACACCTTC.

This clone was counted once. CDR3 loop: CASSLGWAATSGSYNEQFF. CDR3 DNA: TGTGCCAGCAGTTTAGGCTGGGCCGCGACTAGCGGGTCGTACAATGAGCAGTTCTTC. This chain links TRBV27 with TRBJ2-1; 10 nucleotides line up with TRBD2. Germline CDR1 and CDR2: MNHEY and SMNVEV (reference sequence). The V segment lost 2 bases and the J segment 4 bases; nucleotides outside the gene matches: 14. The CDR3 contains 19 residues.

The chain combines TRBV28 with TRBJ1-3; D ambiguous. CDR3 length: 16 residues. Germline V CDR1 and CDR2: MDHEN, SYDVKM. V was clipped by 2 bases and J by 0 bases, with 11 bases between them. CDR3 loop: CASSLAGASSGNTIYF. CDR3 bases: TGTGCCAGCAGTTTAGCAGGTGCCAGCTCTGGAAACACCATATATTTT.

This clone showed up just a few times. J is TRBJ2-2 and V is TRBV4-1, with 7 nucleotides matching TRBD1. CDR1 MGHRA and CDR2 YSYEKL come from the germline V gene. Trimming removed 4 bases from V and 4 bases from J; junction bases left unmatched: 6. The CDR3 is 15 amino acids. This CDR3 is CASSPDRFSTGELFF. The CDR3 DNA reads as TGCGCCAGCAGCCCGGACAGGTTCAGCACCGGGGAGCTGTTTTTT.

The chain's CDR3 is CASTRGTNTGELFF. CDR3 sequence (DNA): TGTGCCAGCACTCGGGGAACGAACACCGGGGAGCTGTTTTTT. The chain is built from TRBV2 and TRBJ2-2, with a possible D match to TRBD2 (5 bases). The germline gives CDR1 SNHLY, CDR2 FYNNEI. The V end lost 7 bases, the J end lost 0 bases, and 9 bases lay between the germline ends. The CDR3 loop spans 14 amino acids.

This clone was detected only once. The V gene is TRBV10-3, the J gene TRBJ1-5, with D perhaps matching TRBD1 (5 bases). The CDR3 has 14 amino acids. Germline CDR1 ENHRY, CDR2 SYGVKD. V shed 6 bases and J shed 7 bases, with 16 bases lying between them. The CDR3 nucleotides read TGTGCCATCAGCGTCGAAGGGGCGGGACAGCCCCAGCATTTT. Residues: CAISVEGAGQPQHF.

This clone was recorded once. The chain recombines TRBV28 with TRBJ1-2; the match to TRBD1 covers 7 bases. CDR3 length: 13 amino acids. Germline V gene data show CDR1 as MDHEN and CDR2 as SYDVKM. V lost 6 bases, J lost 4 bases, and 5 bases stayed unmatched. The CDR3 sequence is CASRPTGSYGYTF. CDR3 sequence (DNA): TGTGCCAGCAGGCCGACAGGGTCCTATGGCTACACCTTC.

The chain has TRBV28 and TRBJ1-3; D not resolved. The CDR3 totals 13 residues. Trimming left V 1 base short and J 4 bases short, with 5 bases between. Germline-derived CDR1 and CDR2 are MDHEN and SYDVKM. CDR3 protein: CASSLLEGNTIYF. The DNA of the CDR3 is TGTGCCAGCAGTTTATTAGAAGGAAACACCATATATTTT.

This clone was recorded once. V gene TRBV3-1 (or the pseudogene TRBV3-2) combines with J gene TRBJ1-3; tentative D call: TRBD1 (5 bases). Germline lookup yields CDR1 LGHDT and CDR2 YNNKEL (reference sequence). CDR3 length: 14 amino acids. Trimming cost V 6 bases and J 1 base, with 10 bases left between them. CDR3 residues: CASSSKGSGNTIYF. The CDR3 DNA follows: TGTGCCAGCAGTTCCAAGGGGTCTGGAAACACCATATATTTT.

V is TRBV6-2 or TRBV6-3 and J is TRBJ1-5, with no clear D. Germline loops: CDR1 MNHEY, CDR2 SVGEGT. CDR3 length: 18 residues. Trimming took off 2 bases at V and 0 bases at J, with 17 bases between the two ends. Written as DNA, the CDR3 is TGTGCCAGCAGTTACCCCAAGGCGGAAGCATATAGCAATCAGCCCCAGCATTTT. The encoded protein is CASSYPKAEAYSNQPQHF.

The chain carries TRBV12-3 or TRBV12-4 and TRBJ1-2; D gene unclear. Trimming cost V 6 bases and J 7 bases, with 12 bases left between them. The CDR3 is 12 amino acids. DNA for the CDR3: TGTGCCAGCAGAACCCAGGTTGCTGGCTACACCTTC. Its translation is CASRTQVAGYTF.

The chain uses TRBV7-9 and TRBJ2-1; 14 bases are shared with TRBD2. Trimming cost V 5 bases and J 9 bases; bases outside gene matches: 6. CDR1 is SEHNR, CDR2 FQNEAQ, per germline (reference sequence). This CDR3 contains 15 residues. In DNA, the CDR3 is TGTGCCAGCAGCCTGACTAGCGGGGGGGCGACTGAGCAGTTCTTC. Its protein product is CASSLTSGGATEQFF.

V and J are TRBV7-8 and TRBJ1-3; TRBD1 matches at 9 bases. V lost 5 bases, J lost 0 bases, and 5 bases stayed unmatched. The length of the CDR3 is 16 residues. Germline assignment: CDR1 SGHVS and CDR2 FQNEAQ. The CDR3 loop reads CASSRGQGLSGNTIYF. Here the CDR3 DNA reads TGTGCCAGCAGCCGGGGACAGGGCCTCTCTGGAAACACCATATATTTT.

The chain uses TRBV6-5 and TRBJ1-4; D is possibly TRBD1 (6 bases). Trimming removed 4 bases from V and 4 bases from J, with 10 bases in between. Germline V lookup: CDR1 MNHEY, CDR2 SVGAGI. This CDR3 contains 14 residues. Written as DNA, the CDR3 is TGTGCCAGCAGTTTCACAGGGTTTAATGAAAAACTGTTTTTT. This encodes CASSFTGFNEKLFF.

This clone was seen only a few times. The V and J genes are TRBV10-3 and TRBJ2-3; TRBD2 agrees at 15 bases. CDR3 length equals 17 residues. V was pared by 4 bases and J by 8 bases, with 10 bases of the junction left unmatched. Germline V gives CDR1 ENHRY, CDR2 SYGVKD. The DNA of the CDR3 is TGTGCCATCAGTGCCCGGACTAGCGGGGGGGCGGGTACTACGCAGTATTTT. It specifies CAISARTSGGAGTTQYF.

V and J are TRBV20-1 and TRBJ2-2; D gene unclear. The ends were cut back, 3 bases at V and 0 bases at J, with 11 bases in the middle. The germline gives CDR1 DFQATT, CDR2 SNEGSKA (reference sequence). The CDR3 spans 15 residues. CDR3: CSASMSPANTGELFF. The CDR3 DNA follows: TGCAGTGCTAGTATGTCGCCGGCGAACACCGGGGAGCTGTTTTTT.

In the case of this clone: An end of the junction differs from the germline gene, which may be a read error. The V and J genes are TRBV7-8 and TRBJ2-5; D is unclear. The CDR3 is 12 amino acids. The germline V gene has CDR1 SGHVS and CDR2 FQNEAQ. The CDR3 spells CASSLAQKTQYF. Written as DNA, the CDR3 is TGTGCCAGCAGCTTAGCCCAAAAGACCCAGTACTTC. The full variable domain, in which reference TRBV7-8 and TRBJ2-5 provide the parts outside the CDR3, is GAGVSQSPRYKVAKRGQDVALRCDPISGHVSLFWYQQALGQGPEFLTYFQNEAQLDKSGLPSDRFFAERPEGSVSTLKIQRTQQEDSAVYLCASSLAQKTQYFGPGTRLLVL.